This T cell receptor beta chain is drawn from a study of blood T cell repertoires in COVID-19. Study as a whole: Acute-phase and convalescent COVID-19 samples originated in the United States, Italy and Spain. PBMCs, B-cell-depleted T cells, or T cells provided the cDNA or gDNA that made up the material.

Per the original methods: Researchers report that nucleated cell counts were estimated from reference gene primer amplification. Assay used: immunoSEQ multiplex PCR; TCRdb lists only in-frame clones, some missing. Clone size and V and J calls were adopted from that table, with D and trimming inferred from the DNA. The table shows more than 200,000 clones, with approximately 79% occurring only once. This clonotype originated in a woman older than 75 with active or convalescent COVID-19. Sequenced sample: peripheral blood.

The CDR3 nucleotides read TGTGCCAGCAGTTTAACAGGGGCAGGCAATCAGCCCCAGCATTTT. This encodes CASSLTGAGNQPQHF. The chain joins TRBV28 to TRBJ1-5; 7 positions match TRBD1. The CDR3 has 15 residues. V was pared by 2 bases and J by 2 bases, with 3 bases of the junction left unmatched. Per the germline V gene, CDR1 is MDHEN and CDR2 is SYDVKM.